Listed below are T cell receptor beta chains from one sample, sequenced in a study of a mutant IDH1 vaccine in newly diagnosed glioma. Some clones are missing from TCRdb's copy, which holds only in-frame ones; the method was immunoSEQ multiplex PCR. The data hold tens of thousands of clones, with over 70% observed a single time. The sample in question was PBMCs, obtained from a glioma patient treated with radiotherapy, temozolomide or both. These TCRs come from a man under 40 with glioma. Each CDR3 is given with its conserved first and last residue. The D gene is left open where the match is weak.

V	J	D	DNA	CDR3
TRBV20-1	TRBJ2-5	TRBD1	TGCAGTATAACAGGGGGTGGGACCCAGTACTTC	CSITGGGTQYF
TRBV5-1	TRBJ2-7	-	TGCGCCAGCAGTTCATACCCGGACAGCCCCTACGAGCAGTACTTC	CASSSYPDSPYEQYF
TRBV9	TRBJ2-5	TRBD1	TGTGCCAGCAGCGTGGGACAGGGGTTCGAGACCCAGTACTTC	CASSVGQGFETQYF
TRBV11-2	TRBJ2-7	-	TGTGCCAGCAGCTTACGGGAACAGGGAGGTATTTACGAGCAGTACTTC	CASSLREQGGIYEQYF
TRBV10-1	TRBJ2-1	-	TGCGCCAGCAGTACGGGGGCCGGCCACAATGAGCAGTTCTTC	CASSTGAGHNEQFF
TRBV5-4	TRBJ1-1	-	TGTGCCAGCAGCTTGGGTGGGGGGGCGCTTAACACTGAAGCTTTCTTT	CASSLGGGALNTEAFF
TRBV7-6	TRBJ2-7	-	TGTGCCAGCAGCTTAAGCGGAGAGCAGTACTTC	CASSLSGEQYF
TRBV5-4	TRBJ2-2	TRBD1	TGTGCCAGCAGCATAAACAGGGGGTCAGCCGGGGAGCTGTTTTTT	CASSINRGSAGELFF
TRBV27	TRBJ2-7	TRBD1	TGTGCCAGCAGTTTAAGGGGGCAGGGTTTTTACGAGCAGTACTTC	CASSLRGQGFYEQYF
TRBV7-3	TRBJ2-1	TRBD2	TGTGCCAGCAGCTCCATAGCGGGGGGGAACAATGAGCAGTTCTTC	CASSSIAGGNNEQFF
TRBV27	TRBJ2-3	-	TGTGCCAGCAGTACCCGGGGGATGCGAGGAGATACGCAGTATTTT	CASSTRGMRGDTQYF